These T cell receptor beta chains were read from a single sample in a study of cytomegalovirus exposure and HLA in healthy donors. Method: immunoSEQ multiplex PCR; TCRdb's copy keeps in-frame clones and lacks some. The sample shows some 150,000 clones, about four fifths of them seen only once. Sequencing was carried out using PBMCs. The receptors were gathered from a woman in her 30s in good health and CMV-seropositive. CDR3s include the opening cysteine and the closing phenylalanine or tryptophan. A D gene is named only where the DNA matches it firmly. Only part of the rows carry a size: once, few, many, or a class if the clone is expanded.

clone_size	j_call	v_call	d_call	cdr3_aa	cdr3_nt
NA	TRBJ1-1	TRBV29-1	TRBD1	CSVEGQGAYKAFF	TGCAGCGTTGAAGGACAGGGGGCATATAAAGCTTTCTTT
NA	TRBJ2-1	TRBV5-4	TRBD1	CASSFSRDRQPDSSYNEQFF	TGTGCCAGCAGCTTTTCCCGGGACAGGCAACCGGATAGCTCCTACAATGAGCAGTTCTTC
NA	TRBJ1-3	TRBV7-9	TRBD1	CSSSRQGTSGNTIYF	TGTTCCAGCAGCCGACAGGGGACCTCTGGAAACACCATATATTTT
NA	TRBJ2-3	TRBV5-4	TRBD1	CASSLSRGLRTDTQYF	TGTGCCAGCAGCTTGAGCAGGGGGCTACGCACAGATACGCAGTATTTT
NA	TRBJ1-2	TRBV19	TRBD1	CASSPPGQGRGYTF	TGTGCCAGTAGTCCCCCGGGACAGGGGAGAGGCTACACCTTC
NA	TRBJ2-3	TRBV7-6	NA	CASSLGGGYTDTQYF	TGTGCCAGCAGCTTAGGAGGGGGTTACACAGATACGCAGTATTTT
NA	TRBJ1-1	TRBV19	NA	CASSIDARGSNTEAFF	TGTGCCAGTAGTATAGACGCCAGGGGTTCGAACACTGAAGCTTTCTTT
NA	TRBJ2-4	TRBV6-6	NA	CASSQGTLAKNIQYF	TGTGCCAGCAGTCAGGGGACCCTAGCCAAAAACATTCAGTACTTC
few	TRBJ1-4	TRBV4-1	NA	CASSQLGGPGNHEKLFF	TGCGCCAGCAGCCAATTGGGGGGTCCGGGAAATCATGAAAAACTGTTTTTT
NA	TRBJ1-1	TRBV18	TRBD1	CASSLQGASTEAFF	TGTGCCAGCTCACTACAGGGGGCTTCCACTGAAGCTTTCTTT
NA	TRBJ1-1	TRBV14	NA	CASSQTPGPRPEAFF	TGTGCCAGCAGCCAAACCCCCGGTCCCCGCCCTGAAGCTTTCTTT
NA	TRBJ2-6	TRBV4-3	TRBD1	CASSQDPATGSGANVLTF	TGCGCCAGCAGCCAAGATCCGGCGACAGGGAGTGGGGCCAACGTCCTGACTTTC
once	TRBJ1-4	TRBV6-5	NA	CASSFGGDEKLFF	TGTGCCAGCAGTTTTGGAGGGGACGAAAAACTGTTTTTT
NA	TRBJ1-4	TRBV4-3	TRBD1	CASSPAWTGEKLFF	TGCGCCAGCAGCCCTGCTTGGACAGGTGAAAAACTGTTTTTT
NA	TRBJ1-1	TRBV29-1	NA	CSVRQAQGMNTEAFF	TGCAGCGTTCGCCAGGCACAGGGAATGAACACTGAAGCTTTCTTT
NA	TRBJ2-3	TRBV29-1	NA	CSVSASEYTDTQYF	TGCAGCGTTTCGGCTAGCGAATACACAGATACGCAGTATTTT
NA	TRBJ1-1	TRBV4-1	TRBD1	CASSQERQGVVAFF	TGCGCCAGCAGCCAAGAACGACAGGGTGTGGTAGCTTTCTTT
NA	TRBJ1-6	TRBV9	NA	CASSVNQGSDNSPLHF	TGTGCCAGCAGCGTAAACCAGGGTTCGGATAATTCACCCCTCCACTTT
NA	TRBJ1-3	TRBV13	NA	CASSLGLGNTIYF	TGTGCCAGCAGCTTAGGCCTGGGAAACACCATATATTTT
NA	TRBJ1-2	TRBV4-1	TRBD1	CASSHHLTGQGYTF	TGCGCCAGCAGCCACCACCTGACAGGGCAGGGCTACACCTTC
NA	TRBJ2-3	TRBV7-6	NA	CASSLDANTDTQYF	TGTGCCAGCAGCTTAGACGCTAACACAGATACGCAGTATTTT
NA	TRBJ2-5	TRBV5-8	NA	CASSSHRVGGTQYF	TGTGCCAGCAGTTCACACAGGGTTGGCGGGACCCAGTACTTC
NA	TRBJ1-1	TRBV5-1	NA	CASSFRSGSGTEAFF	TGCGCCAGCAGCTTCCGTTCCGGTTCGGGGACTGAAGCTTTCTTT
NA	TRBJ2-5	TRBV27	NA	CASSPLDGTRETQYF	TGTGCCAGCAGCCCTCTGGATGGGACTCGAGAGACCCAGTACTTC
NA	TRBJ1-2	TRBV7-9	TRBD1	CASSSSDRGSRGYTF	TGTGCCAGCAGCTCTTCCGACAGGGGTTCGAGGGGCTACACCTTC
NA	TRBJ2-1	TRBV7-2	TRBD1	CASSLVSGTGLYEQFF	TGTGCCAGCAGCTTAGTGTCCGGGACAGGGCTCTATGAGCAGTTCTTC
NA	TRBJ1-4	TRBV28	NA	CASREGGGNEKLFF	TGTGCCAGCAGGGAGGGGGGGGGTAATGAAAAACTGTTTTTT
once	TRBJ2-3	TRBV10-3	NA	CAISGRGSTDTQYF	TGTGCCATCAGTGGGCGGGGAAGCACAGATACGCAGTATTTT
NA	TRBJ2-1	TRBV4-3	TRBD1	CASSTHRGNEQFF	TGCGCCAGCAGCACCCACAGGGGCAATGAGCAGTTCTTC
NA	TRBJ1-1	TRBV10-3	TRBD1	CAIRDRGRDTEAFF	TGTGCCATCAGAGACAGGGGGCGGGACACTGAAGCTTTCTTT
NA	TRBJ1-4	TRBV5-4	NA	CASTNRGSRNEKLFF	TGTGCCAGCACCAACCGGGGGAGCCGGAATGAAAAACTGTTTTTT
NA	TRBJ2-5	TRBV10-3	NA	CAIRGVGGLETQYF	TGTGCCATCAGAGGGGTCGGTGGGCTAGAGACCCAGTACTTC
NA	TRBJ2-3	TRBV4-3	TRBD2	CASSQESQLAGNTDTQYF	TGCGCCAGCAGCCAAGAAAGTCAACTAGCGGGGAACACAGATACGCAGTATTTT
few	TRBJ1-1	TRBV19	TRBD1	CASSLTGEFTEAFF	TGTGCCAGTAGTCTCACAGGGGAATTCACTGAAGCTTTCTTT
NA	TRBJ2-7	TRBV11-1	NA	CASRAQGQGEQYF	TGTGCCAGCAGAGCTCAGGGGCAGGGCGAGCAGTACTTC
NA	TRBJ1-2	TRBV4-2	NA	CASSQDVGRANYGYTF	TGTGCCAGCAGCCAAGATGTAGGGAGGGCTAACTATGGCTACACCTTC
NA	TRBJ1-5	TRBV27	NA	CASSFAGAGQPQHF	TGTGCCAGCAGTTTCGCGGGGGCTGGTCAGCCCCAGCATTTT
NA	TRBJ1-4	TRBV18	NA	CASSPPSSEKLFF	TGTGCCAGCTCACCACCGTCTTCTGAAAAACTGTTTTTT
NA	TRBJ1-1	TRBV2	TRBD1	CASGLDRFNTEAFF	TGTGCCAGCGGACTGGACAGGTTTAACACTGAAGCTTTCTTT